This T cell receptor beta chain was sequenced during a study of cytomegalovirus exposure and HLA in healthy donors. Study-level background: Most genotyped donors, approximately 81% of roughly 400, had Caucasian-associated genetic ancestry. General observations from the study: Presence/absence analyses assumed roughly uniform sequencing depth across donors.

The CDR3 spans 13 residues. Germline V gives CDR1 MNHNS, CDR2 SASEGT. Trimming stripped 2 bases from V and 9 bases from J, with 11 bases between. Amplification used 60 Vbeta primers and 13 Jbeta primers. TCRdb's table, derived via immunoSEQ multiplex PCR, lists solely in-frame clones and lacks some. The ten top clones account for approximately 2%, within a sample of some 110,000 clones. On this clone: Its cognate antigen is unknown.

The sequence came from a man in his forties or fifties in good health and CMV-seronegative. Sequencing used PBMCs. This chain links TRBV6-1 with TRBJ1-5; D unclear. The DNA for the CDR3 is TGTGCCAGCAGTGAAATTCCAATCGGGCCCCAGCATTTT. Protein sequence: CASSEIPIGPQHF.